Shown below are 21 T cell receptor beta chains from a single sample sequenced in a study of CD8+CD57+ T cells in acquired aplastic anemia. Patients chosen for sequencing had shown CD8+CD57+ cell expansion by flow cytometry. Genomic DNA was employed as the template in profiling TCR beta VDJ and CDR3. MiXCR, applied by TCRdb to the reads, yields one record per CDR3 protein. The sample records about 290,000 distinct CDR3 sequences, about 50% being singletons. The sample was sorted CD4+, CD8+, or CD8+CD57+ T cells (not recorded which) from PBMCs. All receptors derive from a human donor with aplastic anemia.

This chain links TRBV2 with TRBJ2-5, with D tentatively TRBD2 (7 bases). CDR1 is SNHLY, CDR2 FYNNEI, per germline. V was pared by 4 bases and J by 3 bases, with 15 bases between. This CDR3 has 15 amino acids. The CDR3 region has the DNA TGTGCCAGCAGTGGGACTAGAGGGGGGGAAGAGACCCAGTACTTC. Translated: CASSGTRGGEETQYF.

This chain uses TRBV6-5 with TRBJ2-7; D remains ambiguous. The germline V gene encodes CDR1 MNHEY and CDR2 SVGAGI. CDR3 size: 13 residues. Deletions cut 6 bases from V and 4 bases from J, with 13 bases between. CDR3 sequence: CASSLVRRYEQYF. Here the CDR3 DNA reads TGTGCCAGCAGCCTCGTGAGACGGTACGAGCAGTACTTC.

This clonotype appeared a few times. The CDR3 bases are TGTGCCATCAGTGAGGGGCAGGGCGGCTACGAGCAGTACTTC. Amino acid sequence: CAISEGQGGYEQYF. The chain links TRBV10-3 to TRBJ2-7; D is possibly TRBD1 (5 bases). Between the trimmed V and J ends, which lost 2 bases and 3 bases, there was a span of 11 bases. The germline CDR1 and CDR2 sequences are ENHRY and SYGVKD. CDR3 length: 14 residues.

This clonotype was seen only a few times. The chain is built from TRBV10-3 and TRBJ2-3; 12 bases agree with TRBD2. The J segment lost 4 bases and the V segment lost 2 bases, leaving 4 bases of the junction unmatched. Germline V gives CDR1 ENHRY, CDR2 SYGVKD. The CDR3 consists of 16 residues. In nucleotides, the CDR3 is TGTGCCATCAGTGAGAGCCGGACTAGCGGGGCAGATACGCAGTATTTT. This sequence encodes CAISESRTSGADTQYF.

This chain links TRBV19 with TRBJ1-1, with D perhaps matching TRBD1 (5 bases). V dropped 4 bases and J dropped 0 bases, with 18 bases sitting between them. The CDR3 loop spans 17 amino acids. Germline values: CDR1 LNHDA, CDR2 SQIVND (reference sequence). CDR3 amino acids: CASSTHRRQTVNTEAFF. CDR3 DNA sequence: TGTGCCAGTAGTACTCATCGACGACAGACCGTGAACACTGAAGCTTTCTTT.

Comments on this clonotype: A much larger clonotype is one base distant, so this may be a read error. The V gene is TRBV18, the J gene TRBJ2-7, with 7 bases aligning to TRBD1. The CDR3 extends over 14 amino acids. CDR1 is KGHSH and CDR2 is LQKENI in the germline V gene. The junction had 8 bases not matched to a gene; V was cut back by 3 bases and J by 6 bases. The CDR3 nucleotides are TGTGCCAGCTCACCGACAGGGTTTACCGCCGAGCAGTACTTC. The encoded protein is CASSPTGFTAEQYF.

The chain is built from TRBV20-1 and TRBJ1-6; D unclear. Germline V lookup: CDR1 DFQATT, CDR2 SNEGSKA (reference sequence). The CDR3 contains 12 residues. V was cut by 1 base and J by 5 bases, with 3 bases left in between. The CDR3 bases are TGCAGTGCTAGAGGGAATAATTCACCCCTCCACTTT. Protein product: CSARGNNSPLHF.

This clonotype was seen only once. The rearrangement links TRBV25-1 to TRBJ2-7; 8 bases match TRBD1. With V trimmed by 4 bases and J by 3 bases, 5 bases remained unmatched. Germline V gene lookup returns CDR1 MGHDK and CDR2 SYGVNS. This CDR3 has 14 residues. CDR3 residues: CASSGRDRNYEQYF. CDR3 nucleotides: TGTGCCAGCAGTGGCCGGGACAGGAACTACGAGCAGTACTTC.

This clonotype was picked up many times. The gene calls are TRBV29-1 and TRBJ1-2; no clear D gene. From germline, CDR1 is SQVTM and CDR2 ANQGSEA. Trimming pared 4 bases from V and 8 bases from J, leaving 17 bases between. The CDR3 spans 13 residues. This chain's CDR3 is CSVVVSLGRGYTF. The CDR3 nucleotides are TGCAGCGTTGTTGTGTCACTTGGCAGAGGCTACACCTTC.

This clonotype showed up just a few times. V usage is TRBV19 and J usage is TRBJ1-1; a possible D gene is TRBD1 (5 bases). CDR3 size: 14 residues. Germline V gives CDR1 LNHDA, CDR2 SQIVND (reference sequence). V gave up 7 bases and J gave up 3 bases, with 15 bases separating them. The CDR3 bases are TGTGCCAGTACCCTGAGGGGCAGGGACACTGAAGCTTTCTTT. Protein sequence: CASTLRGRDTEAFF.

The V call is TRBV2, the J call TRBJ1-1, with no clear D. Trimming shortened V by 10 bases and J by 4 bases, and 13 bases separated the two germline ends. The CDR3 totals 12 residues. Germline CDR1 SNHLY, CDR2 FYNNEI. Here the CDR3 reads CAILLGGTEAFF. The CDR3 bases are TGTGCCATCTTGCTTGGTGGCACTGAAGCTTTCTTT.

The V and J genes are TRBV5-5 and TRBJ2-7; 9 positions match TRBD2. Trimming removed 4 bases from V and 5 bases from J; junction bases left unmatched: 16. Germline V lookup: CDR1 SGHKS, CDR2 YYEKEE (reference sequence). This CDR3 has 17 amino acids. The CDR3 DNA is TGTGCCAGCAGCCAAGACCTTTGGACTAGCGTGAGGGACGAGCAGTACTTC. Amino acids: CASSQDLWTSVRDEQYF.

This chain joins TRBV10-1 and TRBJ2-1, with 9 positions matching TRBD2. CDR3 size: 15 residues. Germline CDR1 is WNHNN and CDR2 is SYGVQD (reference sequence). J was trimmed by 7 bases and V by 5 bases; bases with no gene match: 9. The CDR3 sequence is CASSICGRAGNEQFF. DNA for the CDR3: TGCGCCAGCAGTATTTGCGGGAGGGCCGGAAATGAGCAGTTCTTC.

This clonotype was counted between two and nine times. One end of the junction varies from germline; a read error may be responsible. The genes are TRBV7-8 and TRBJ2-7; 7 bases match TRBD2. Looked up from germline, CDR1 is SGHVS and CDR2 is FQNEAQ. This CDR3 has 14 amino acids. The CDR3 spells CTSSLSLADYEQYF. Written as DNA, the CDR3 is TGTACCAGCAGCTTAAGCCTAGCGGACTACGAGCAGTACTTC.

This clonotype has a count of ten or more. The chain is built from TRBV5-1 and TRBJ2-1; 7 positions agree with TRBD1. Germline CDR1 SGHRS, CDR2 YFSETQ. The CDR3 is 12 residues long. J lost 6 bases, V lost 4 bases, and 1 base had no gene match. The CDR3 sequence is CASSRQGNEQFF. The CDR3 DNA sequence: TGCGCCAGCAGCCGACAGGGCAATGAGCAGTTCTTC. Complete variable domain (other parts from reference TRBV5-1 and TRBJ2-1): KAGVTQTPRYLIKTRGQQVTLSCSPISGHRSVSWYQQTPGQGLQFLFEYFSETQRNKGNFPGRFSGRQFSNSRSEMNVSTLELGDSALYLCASSRQGNEQFFGPGTRLTVL.

V and J are TRBV2 and TRBJ2-1, with D possibly TRBD2 on 5 matching bases. The CDR3 extends over 12 amino acids. Per germline, CDR1 SNHLY and CDR2 FYNNEI. The V end was cut by 5 bases, the J end by 8 bases, with 10 bases between. This chain's CDR3 is CASSFSADEQFF. The CDR3 bases are TGTGCCAGCAGTTTTAGCGCGGATGAGCAGTTCTTC. Filled out from reference TRBV2 and TRBJ2-1, the complete variable domain reads EPEVTQTPSHQVTQMGQEVILRCVPISNHLYFYWYRQILGQKVEFLVSFYNNEISEKSEIFDDQFSVERPDGSNFTLKIRSTKLEDSAMYFCASSFSADEQFFGPGTRLTVL.

This chain links TRBV7-9 with TRBJ2-6; 13 bases align to TRBD2. Germline loops: CDR1 SEHNR, CDR2 FQNEAQ (reference sequence). This CDR3 is built from 16 residues. V shed 7 bases and J 1 base; nucleotides not matched to a gene: 1. The DNA of the CDR3 is TGTGCCAGCACGGGACTAGCGGGATCTGGGGCCAACGTCCTGACTTTC. Encoded protein: CASTGLAGSGANVLTF.

In its sample, this clonotype was seen once. V usage is TRBV7-6 and J usage is TRBJ2-2, with D perhaps TRBD1 or TRBD2 (5 bases each). The germline CDR1 and CDR2 sequences are SGHVS and FNYEAQ. The CDR3 is made up of 12 amino acids. The V end was cut by 8 bases, the J end by 6 bases, with 10 bases between. The CDR3 region is CASREGSGELFF. CDR3 DNA: TGTGCCAGCCGAGAGGGGTCCGGGGAGCTGTTTTTT.

This clonotype was counted ten times or more. This sequence joins TRBV3-1 and TRBJ2-1; D is uncertain. Between the trimmed V and J ends, which lost 0 bases and 15 bases, there was a span of 12 bases. The germline V gene has CDR1 LGHDT and CDR2 YNNKEL (reference sequence). CDR3 length equals 12 residues. CDR3 in amino acids: CASSQDEVASFF. CDR3 bases: TGTGCCAGCAGCCAAGATGAGGTAGCCTCGTTCTTC.

The V and J genes are TRBV19 and TRBJ2-7; 9 bases align to TRBD1. CDR3 length equals 14 residues. Losses at the gene ends were 3 bases for V and 1 base for J; bases not matched to a gene: 1. Germline lookup yields CDR1 LNHDA and CDR2 SQIVND (reference sequence). CDR3 protein: CASSMGTGSYEQYF. The CDR3 DNA is TGTGCCAGTAGTATGGGGACAGGGTCCTACGAGCAGTACTTC. Combining the CDR3 with reference TRBV19 and TRBJ2-7 gives the whole variable domain DGGITQSPKYLFRKEGQNVTLSCEQNLNHDAMYWYRQDPGQGLRLIYYSQIVNDFQKGDIAEGYSVSREKKESFPLTVTSAQKNPTAFYLCASSMGTGSYEQYFGPGTRLTVT.

This clonotype has ten or more counts. The V gene is TRBV19, the J gene TRBJ2-1, with 7 nucleotides matching TRBD1. CDR3 length equals 12 residues. The trim removed 7 bases at V and 7 bases at J, leaving 4 bases unmatched. From germline, CDR1 is LNHDA and CDR2 SQIVND (reference sequence). For the CDR3, the DNA is TGTGCCAGTACTCACAGGGGTAATGAGCAGTTCTTC. Translating gives CASTHRGNEQFF.